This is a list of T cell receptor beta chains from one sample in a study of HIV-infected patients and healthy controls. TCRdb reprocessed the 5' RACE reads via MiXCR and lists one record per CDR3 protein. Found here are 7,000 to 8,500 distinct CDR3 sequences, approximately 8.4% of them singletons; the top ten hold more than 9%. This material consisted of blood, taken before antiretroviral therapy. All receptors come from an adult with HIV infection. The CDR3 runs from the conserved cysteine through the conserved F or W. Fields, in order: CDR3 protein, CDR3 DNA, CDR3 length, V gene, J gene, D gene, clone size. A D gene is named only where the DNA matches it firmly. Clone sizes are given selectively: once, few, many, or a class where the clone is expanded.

CDR3 protein: CASSVRLAGVYEQYF
CDR3 DNA: TGTGCCAGCAGCGTCAGACTAGCTGGGGTGTACGAGCAGTACTTC
CDR3 length: 15
V gene: TRBV5-5
J gene: TRBJ2-7
D gene: TRBD2
clone size: many

CDR3 protein: CASSSMGGAEAFF
CDR3 DNA: TGTGCCAGCAGTTCGATGGGGGGGGCTGAAGCTTTCTTT
CDR3 length: 13
V gene: TRBV12-3/TRBV12-4
J gene: TRBJ1-1
D gene: NA
clone size: medium-sized

CDR3 protein: CASRSAEYEQYF
CDR3 DNA: TGTGCCAGCAGATCGGCAGAGTACGAGCAGTACTTC
CDR3 length: 12
V gene: TRBV6-2/TRBV6-3
J gene: TRBJ2-7
D gene: NA
clone size: medium-sized

CDR3 protein: CASSQGRSPAYEQYF
CDR3 DNA: TGTGCCAGCAGCCAAGGGAGGTCCCCCGCCTACGAGCAGTACTTC
CDR3 length: 15
V gene: TRBV3-1
J gene: TRBJ2-7
D gene: NA
clone size: medium-sized

CDR3 protein: CASSLGTNSPLHF
CDR3 DNA: TGTGCCAGCAGCCTCGGAACCAATTCACCCCTCCACTTT
CDR3 length: 13
V gene: TRBV12-3/TRBV12-4
J gene: TRBJ1-6
D gene: NA
clone size: medium-sized

CDR3 protein: CASSLTGEKLFF
CDR3 DNA: TGCGCCAGCAGCTTAACCGGCGAAAAACTGTTTTTT
CDR3 length: 12
V gene: TRBV5-1
J gene: TRBJ1-4
D gene: NA
clone size: many

CDR3 protein: CSARDRGSQRSGNTIYF
CDR3 DNA: TGCAGTGCTAGAGATCGGGGCAGCCAACGCTCTGGAAACACCATATATTTT
CDR3 length: 17
V gene: TRBV20-1
J gene: TRBJ1-3
D gene: NA
clone size: NA

CDR3 protein: CASSASTPGLREQYF
CDR3 DNA: TGTGCCAGCAGCGCCTCGACGCCAGGGCTACGCGAGCAGTACTTC
CDR3 length: 15
V gene: TRBV6-5
J gene: TRBJ2-7
D gene: NA
clone size: NA

CDR3 protein: CASSRTGVQETQYF
CDR3 DNA: TGTGCCAGCTCACGGACAGGCGTTCAAGAGACCCAGTACTTC
CDR3 length: 14
V gene: TRBV18
J gene: TRBJ2-5
D gene: TRBD1
clone size: medium-sized

CDR3 protein: CASRGDGYTF
CDR3 DNA: TGTGCCAGCAGGGGCGATGGCTACACCTTC
CDR3 length: 10
V gene: TRBV6-1
J gene: TRBJ1-2
D gene: NA
clone size: medium-sized

CDR3 protein: CASSQDEREQFF
CDR3 DNA: TGTGCCAGCAGCCAAGATGAGCGTGAGCAGTTCTTC
CDR3 length: 12
V gene: TRBV14
J gene: TRBJ2-1
D gene: NA
clone size: NA

CDR3 protein: CSARGPGNQPQHF
CDR3 DNA: TGCAGTGCTAGAGGTCCGGGTAATCAGCCCCAGCATTTT
CDR3 length: 13
V gene: TRBV20-1
J gene: TRBJ1-5
D gene: NA
clone size: few

CDR3 protein: CASTRGGTEAFF
CDR3 DNA: TGTGCCAGCACCCGAGGGGGCACTGAAGCTTTCTTT
CDR3 length: 12
V gene: TRBV7-9
J gene: TRBJ1-1
D gene: NA
clone size: medium-sized

CDR3 protein: CASSVAQDSTRAFF
CDR3 DNA: TGTGCCAGCAGCGTAGCTCAGGACAGTACAAGAGCTTTCTTT
CDR3 length: 14
V gene: TRBV9
J gene: TRBJ1-1
D gene: NA
clone size: many

CDR3 protein: CASSQGWTGGNQPQHF
CDR3 DNA: TGTGCCAGCAGCCAAGGTTGGACAGGGGGCAATCAGCCCCAGCATTTT
CDR3 length: 16
V gene: TRBV3-1
J gene: TRBJ1-5
D gene: TRBD1
clone size: many

CDR3 protein: CASSLVSGNEQYF
CDR3 DNA: TGTGCCAGCAGCTTAGTGTCGGGAAACGAGCAGTACTTC
CDR3 length: 13
V gene: TRBV7-2
J gene: TRBJ2-7
D gene: NA
clone size: medium-sized

CDR3 protein: CASSFTKMNTEAFF
CDR3 DNA: TGTGCCAGCAGTTTTACGAAGATGAACACTGAAGCTTTCTTT
CDR3 length: 14
V gene: TRBV6-2/TRBV6-3
J gene: TRBJ1-1
D gene: NA
clone size: medium-sized

CDR3 protein: CASSPLLDRQAFF
CDR3 DNA: TGTGCCAGCTCACCCCTTCTGGACAGGCAAGCTTTCTTT
CDR3 length: 13
V gene: TRBV18
J gene: TRBJ1-1
D gene: TRBD1
clone size: many

CDR3 protein: CASSYISSGAVKDTQYF
CDR3 DNA: TGTGCCAGCAGTTACATATCAAGCGGCGCGGTAAAAGATACGCAGTATTTT
CDR3 length: 17
V gene: TRBV6-5
J gene: TRBJ2-3
D gene: NA
clone size: NA

CDR3 protein: CASSLQGWQPQHF
CDR3 DNA: TGTGCCAGCAGCTTACAGGGCTGGCAGCCCCAGCATTTT
CDR3 length: 13
V gene: TRBV7-2
J gene: TRBJ1-5
D gene: NA
clone size: medium-sized

CDR3 protein: CASSPQGAGQETQYF
CDR3 DNA: TGTGCCAGCAGTCCACAGGGGGCCGGCCAAGAGACCCAGTACTTC
CDR3 length: 15
V gene: TRBV6-6
J gene: TRBJ2-5
D gene: TRBD1
clone size: medium-sized

CDR3 protein: CASSLVPGSLSGANVLTF
CDR3 DNA: TGTGCCAGCAGCTTAGTTCCGGGAAGCCTTTCTGGGGCCAACGTCCTGACTTTC
CDR3 length: 18
V gene: TRBV7-8
J gene: TRBJ2-6
D gene: NA
clone size: many

CDR3 protein: CASSYGGKANTGELFF
CDR3 DNA: TGTGCCAGCAGTTACGGGGGGAAGGCGAACACCGGGGAGCTGTTTTTT
CDR3 length: 16
V gene: TRBV6-6
J gene: TRBJ2-2
D gene: NA
clone size: medium-sized

CDR3 protein: CASSEAGGPIQETQYF
CDR3 DNA: TGTGCCAGCAGCGAGGCGGGGGGTCCCATCCAAGAGACCCAGTACTTC
CDR3 length: 16
V gene: TRBV9
J gene: TRBJ2-5
D gene: TRBD2
clone size: many

CDR3 protein: CASSTGDYGYTF
CDR3 DNA: TGTGCCAGCAGTACAGGGGACTATGGCTACACCTTC
CDR3 length: 12
V gene: TRBV28
J gene: TRBJ1-2
D gene: TRBD1
clone size: many

CDR3 protein: CASSAGSTFSEAFF
CDR3 DNA: TGTGCCAGCAGCGCAGGGTCAACATTCTCTGAAGCTTTCTTT
CDR3 length: 14
V gene: TRBV2
J gene: TRBJ1-1
D gene: NA
clone size: many

CDR3 protein: CASSYSGGHTEAFF
CDR3 DNA: TGTGCCAGCAGTTACTCGGGCGGGCACACTGAAGCTTTCTTT
CDR3 length: 14
V gene: TRBV6-2/TRBV6-3
J gene: TRBJ1-1
D gene: NA
clone size: many

CDR3 protein: CSVEGTSPANYGYTF
CDR3 DNA: TGCAGCGTTGAAGGAACCAGTCCCGCTAACTATGGCTACACCTTC
CDR3 length: 15
V gene: TRBV29-1
J gene: TRBJ1-2
D gene: NA
clone size: many

CDR3 protein: CASESPPALFF
CDR3 DNA: TGTGCCAGCGAGTCTCCGCCAGCTCTGTTTTTT
CDR3 length: 11
V gene: TRBV2
J gene: TRBJ1-4
D gene: NA
clone size: medium-sized

CDR3 protein: CASSPEGGITEAFF
CDR3 DNA: TGCGCCAGCAGCCCAGAAGGAGGGATCACTGAAGCTTTCTTT
CDR3 length: 14
V gene: TRBV10-2
J gene: TRBJ1-1
D gene: NA
clone size: medium-sized

CDR3 protein: CASSSAVQETQYF
CDR3 DNA: TGTGCCAGCAGCTCCGCGGTGCAAGAGACCCAGTACTTC
CDR3 length: 13
V gene: TRBV7-9
J gene: TRBJ2-5
D gene: NA
clone size: NA

CDR3 protein: CASGETSSNQPQHF
CDR3 DNA: TGTGCCAGCGGCGAGACATCTAGCAATCAGCCCCAGCATTTT
CDR3 length: 14
V gene: TRBV27
J gene: TRBJ1-5
D gene: NA
clone size: many

CDR3 protein: CASGPTGNTEAFF
CDR3 DNA: TGTGCCAGTGGCCCGACCGGGAACACTGAAGCTTTCTTT
CDR3 length: 13
V gene: TRBV19
J gene: TRBJ1-1
D gene: NA
clone size: medium-sized

CDR3 protein: CASSSGLYSNQPQHF
CDR3 DNA: TGTGCCAGCAGCTCGGGACTGTATAGCAATCAGCCCCAGCATTTT
CDR3 length: 15
V gene: TRBV5-6
J gene: TRBJ1-5
D gene: NA
clone size: NA